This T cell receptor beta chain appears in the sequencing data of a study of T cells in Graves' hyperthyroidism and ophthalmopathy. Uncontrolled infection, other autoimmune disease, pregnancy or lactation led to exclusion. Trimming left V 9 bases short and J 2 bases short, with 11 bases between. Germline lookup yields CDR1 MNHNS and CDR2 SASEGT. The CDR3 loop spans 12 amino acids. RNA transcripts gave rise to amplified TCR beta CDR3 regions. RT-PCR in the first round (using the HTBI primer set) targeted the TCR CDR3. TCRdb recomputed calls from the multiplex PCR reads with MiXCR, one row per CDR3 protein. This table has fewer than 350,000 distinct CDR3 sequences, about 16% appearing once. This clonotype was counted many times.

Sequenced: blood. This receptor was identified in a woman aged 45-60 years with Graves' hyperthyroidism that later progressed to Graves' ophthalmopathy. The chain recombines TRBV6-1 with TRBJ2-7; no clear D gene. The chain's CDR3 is CASGLPTYEQYF. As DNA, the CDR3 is TGTGCCAGTGGGCTCCCTACCTACGAGCAGTACTTC.